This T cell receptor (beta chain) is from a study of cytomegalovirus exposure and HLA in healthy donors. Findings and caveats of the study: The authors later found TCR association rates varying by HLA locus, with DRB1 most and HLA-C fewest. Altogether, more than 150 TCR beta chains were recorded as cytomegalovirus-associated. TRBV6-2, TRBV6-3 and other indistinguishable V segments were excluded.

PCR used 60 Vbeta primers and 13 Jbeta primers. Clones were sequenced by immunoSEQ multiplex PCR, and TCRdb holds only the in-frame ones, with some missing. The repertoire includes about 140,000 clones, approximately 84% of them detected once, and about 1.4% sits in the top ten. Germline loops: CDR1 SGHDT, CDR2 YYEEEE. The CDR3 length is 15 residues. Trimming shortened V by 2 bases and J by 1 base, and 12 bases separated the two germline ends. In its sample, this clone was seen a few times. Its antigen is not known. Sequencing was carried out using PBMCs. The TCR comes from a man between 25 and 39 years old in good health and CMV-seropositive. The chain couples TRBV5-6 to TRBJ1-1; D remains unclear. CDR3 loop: CASSLRLRRNTEAFF. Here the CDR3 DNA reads TGTGCCAGCAGCTTACGTCTACGGAGGAACACTGAAGCTTTCTTT.